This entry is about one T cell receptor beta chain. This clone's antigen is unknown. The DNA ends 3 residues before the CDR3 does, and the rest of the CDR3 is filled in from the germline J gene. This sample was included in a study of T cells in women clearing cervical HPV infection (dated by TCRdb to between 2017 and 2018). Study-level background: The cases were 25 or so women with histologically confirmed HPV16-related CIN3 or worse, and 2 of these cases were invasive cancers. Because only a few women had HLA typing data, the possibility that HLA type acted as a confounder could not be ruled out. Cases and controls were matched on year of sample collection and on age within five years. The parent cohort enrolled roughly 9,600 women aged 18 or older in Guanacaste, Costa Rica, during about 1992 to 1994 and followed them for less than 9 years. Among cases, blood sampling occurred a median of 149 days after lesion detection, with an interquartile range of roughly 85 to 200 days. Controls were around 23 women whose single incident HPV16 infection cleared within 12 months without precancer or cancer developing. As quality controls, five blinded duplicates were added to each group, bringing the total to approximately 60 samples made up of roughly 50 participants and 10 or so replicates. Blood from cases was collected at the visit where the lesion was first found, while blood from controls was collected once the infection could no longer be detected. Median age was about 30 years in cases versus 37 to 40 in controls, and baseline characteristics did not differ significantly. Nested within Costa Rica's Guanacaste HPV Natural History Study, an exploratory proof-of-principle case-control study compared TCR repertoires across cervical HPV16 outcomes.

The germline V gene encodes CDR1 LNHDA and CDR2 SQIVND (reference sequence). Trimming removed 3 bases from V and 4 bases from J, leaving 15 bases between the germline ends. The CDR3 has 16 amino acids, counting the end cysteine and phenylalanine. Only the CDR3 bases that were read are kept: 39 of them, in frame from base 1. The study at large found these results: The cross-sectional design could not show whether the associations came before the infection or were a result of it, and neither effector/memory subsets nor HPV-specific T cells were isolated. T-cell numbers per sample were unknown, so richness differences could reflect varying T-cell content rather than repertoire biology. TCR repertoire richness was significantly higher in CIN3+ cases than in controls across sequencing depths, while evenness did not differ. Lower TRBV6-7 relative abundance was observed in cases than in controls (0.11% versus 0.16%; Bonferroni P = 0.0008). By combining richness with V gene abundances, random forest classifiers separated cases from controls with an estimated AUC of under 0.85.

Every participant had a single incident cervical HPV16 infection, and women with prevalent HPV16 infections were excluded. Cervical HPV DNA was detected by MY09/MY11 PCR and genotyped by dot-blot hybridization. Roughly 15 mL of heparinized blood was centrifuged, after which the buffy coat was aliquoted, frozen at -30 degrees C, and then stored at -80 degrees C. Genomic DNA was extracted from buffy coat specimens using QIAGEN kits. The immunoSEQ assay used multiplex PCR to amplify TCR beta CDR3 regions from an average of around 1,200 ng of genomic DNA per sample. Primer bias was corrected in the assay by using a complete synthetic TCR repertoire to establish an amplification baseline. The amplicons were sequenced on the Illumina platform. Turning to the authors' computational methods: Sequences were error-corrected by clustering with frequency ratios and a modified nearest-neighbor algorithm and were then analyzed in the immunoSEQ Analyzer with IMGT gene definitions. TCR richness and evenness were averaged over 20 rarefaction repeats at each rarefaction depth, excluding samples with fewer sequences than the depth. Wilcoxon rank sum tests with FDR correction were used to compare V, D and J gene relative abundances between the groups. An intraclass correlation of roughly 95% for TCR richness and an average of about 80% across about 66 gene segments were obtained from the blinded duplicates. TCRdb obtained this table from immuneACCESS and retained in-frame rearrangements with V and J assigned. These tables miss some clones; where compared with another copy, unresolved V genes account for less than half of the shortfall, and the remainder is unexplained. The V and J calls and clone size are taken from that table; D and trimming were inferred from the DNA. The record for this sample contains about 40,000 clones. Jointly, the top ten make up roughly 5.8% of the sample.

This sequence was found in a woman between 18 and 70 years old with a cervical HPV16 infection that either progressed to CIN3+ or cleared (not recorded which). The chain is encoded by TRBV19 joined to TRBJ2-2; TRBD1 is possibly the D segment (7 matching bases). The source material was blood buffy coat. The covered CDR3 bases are TGTGCCAGTAGTATCGGGGGACAGAGCTTCACCGGGGAG. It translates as CASSIGGQSFTGE. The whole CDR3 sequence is CASSIGGQSFTGELFF.